Listed below are T cell receptor beta chains from one sample, sequenced in a study of T cell responses to AZD1222 COVID-19 vaccine. The protocol was immunoSEQ multiplex PCR, while the TCRdb copy is restricted to in-frame clones and leaves out a portion. Altogether about 140,000 clones are present, over 90% being singletons, with the ten largest covering around 3.5%. The sequencing here drew on peripheral blood, taken 28 days after the second AZD1222 dose. These receptors came from an adult who received the AZD1222 COVID-19 vaccine. Both conserved end residues are part of each CDR3. D genes are given only for firm matches. Size tells how often a clone was seen (once, few, many) or the class of an expanded clone, and some rows leave it out.

clone size: -
CDR3 length: 16
V gene: TRBV30
D gene: TRBD1
J gene: TRBJ1-2
CDR3 DNA: TGTGCCTGGAGGAAAAACGGGTACAGGGGAGGGTATGGCTACACCTTC
CDR3 protein: CAWRKNGYRGGYGYTF

clone size: -
CDR3 length: 16
V gene: TRBV5-1
D gene: -
J gene: TRBJ1-1
CDR3 DNA: TGCGCCAGCAGCTTGACCGGGGCTGACGAGAACACTGAAGCTTTCTTT
CDR3 protein: CASSLTGADENTEAFF

clone size: -
CDR3 length: 14
V gene: TRBV20-1
D gene: -
J gene: TRBJ1-4
CDR3 DNA: TGCAGTGCTAGTGATGGGGCAACTAATGAAAAACTGTTTTTT
CDR3 protein: CSASDGATNEKLFF

clone size: -
CDR3 length: 15
V gene: TRBV28
D gene: TRBD2
J gene: TRBJ2-3
CDR3 DNA: TGTGCCAGCAGTTCTAGCGGGAGTGGCACAGATACGCAGTATTTT
CDR3 protein: CASSSSGSGTDTQYF

clone size: -
CDR3 length: 15
V gene: TRBV7-9
D gene: -
J gene: TRBJ2-1
CDR3 DNA: TGTGCCAGCAGCCCGGGGACGGCTCGGAACAATGAGCAGTTCTTC
CDR3 protein: CASSPGTARNNEQFF

clone size: -
CDR3 length: 14
V gene: TRBV28
D gene: TRBD1
J gene: TRBJ1-5
CDR3 DNA: TGTGCCAGCAGTCGCCGACAGGGCGGTAGGCCCCAGCATTTT
CDR3 protein: CASSRRQGGRPQHF

clone size: -
CDR3 length: 14
V gene: TRBV5-1
D gene: -
J gene: TRBJ1-1
CDR3 DNA: TGCGCCAGCAGCTTGGAGCGGCCGAACACTGAAGCTTTCTTT
CDR3 protein: CASSLERPNTEAFF

clone size: -
CDR3 length: 15
V gene: TRBV5-4
D gene: TRBD2
J gene: TRBJ2-7
CDR3 DNA: TGTGCCAGCAGCCCGGGGGGGGCGGTCTCCTACGAGCAGTACTTC
CDR3 protein: CASSPGGAVSYEQYF

clone size: few
CDR3 length: 18
V gene: TRBV21-1
D gene: -
J gene: TRBJ2-1
CDR3 DNA: TGTGCCAGAAAAAAAGGTCTTTACAGTCTTTTCTCCTACAATGAGCAGTTCTTC
CDR3 protein: CARKKGLYSLFSYNEQFF

clone size: once
CDR3 length: 14
V gene: TRBV4-3
D gene: -
J gene: TRBJ1-1
CDR3 DNA: TGCGCCAGCAGCCAAGGCGGCAGGGACGAGGAAGCTTTCTTT
CDR3 protein: CASSQGGRDEEAFF

clone size: -
CDR3 length: 15
V gene: TRBV9
D gene: -
J gene: TRBJ2-1
CDR3 DNA: TGTGCCAGCAGCGTAAAGATTAGCTCCTACAATGAGCAGTTCTTC
CDR3 protein: CASSVKISSYNEQFF

clone size: -
CDR3 length: 16
V gene: TRBV4-2
D gene: -
J gene: TRBJ2-2
CDR3 DNA: TGTGCCAGCAGCACCCGTGGGACTCAGAACACCGGGGAGCTGTTTTTT
CDR3 protein: CASSTRGTQNTGELFF

clone size: once
CDR3 length: 13
V gene: TRBV19
D gene: -
J gene: TRBJ2-5
CDR3 DNA: TGTGCCAGTAGTGATAGCGGAAAAGAGACCCAGTACTTC
CDR3 protein: CASSDSGKETQYF

clone size: -
CDR3 length: 12
V gene: TRBV12-3/TRBV12-4
D gene: -
J gene: TRBJ1-2
CDR3 DNA: TGTGCCGTCCGAAGGGGGAACTATGGCTACACCTTC
CDR3 protein: CAVRRGNYGYTF

clone size: -
CDR3 length: 12
V gene: TRBV6-6
D gene: -
J gene: TRBJ1-1
CDR3 DNA: TGTGCCAGCAGTTCAGGGGAGACTGAAGCTTTCTTT
CDR3 protein: CASSSGETEAFF

clone size: -
CDR3 length: 15
V gene: TRBV6-6
D gene: -
J gene: TRBJ1-1
CDR3 DNA: TGTGCCAGTGCCCTAAAACGGACAAGAGGCACTGAAGCTTTCTTT
CDR3 protein: CASALKRTRGTEAFF